This entry features one T cell receptor (beta chain) sequence. The target antigen is unknown. The roughly 18-34 mg bulk tissue piece was not sorted before simultaneous RNA and DNA extraction. All tumor samples contained more than 90% viable tumor cells. The germline V and J ends were trimmed by 3 bases and 7 bases, with 17 bases remaining between them. CDR3 length equals 15 residues. The data were obtained in a study of tumor-infiltrating lymphocytes in primary liver carcinoma. Study at large: Patients included men and women of 30 to 69 years.

Reverse transcription of 500 to 650 ng total RNA with a constant-region primer produced TCR beta cDNA. Three rounds of nested multiplex PCR with slightly modified ARM-PCR produced TCR beta libraries. Both of the initial two PCR rounds ran for roughly 10 cycles and employed TRBV1-TRBV30 forward primers alongside a C-beta reverse primer. TCRdb analysed the multiplex PCR reads with MiXCR anew, one entry per CDR3 protein. The profile shows tens of thousands of distinct CDR3 sequences, almost 80% of them singletons. Findings and limits, study-wide: A fraction of only about 7.5-24% of top clones appeared in all five tumor regions. Tumors carried a top-250-clone fraction significantly exceeding that of blood (p = 0.039).

Input material: liver tumor tissue from sampling region 4. Noted subset: tumor region T4, right-lateral pole. This rearrangement joins TRBV12-3 or TRBV12-4 to TRBJ2-3, with a weak D call TRBD2 (5 bases). The receptor's source is a woman between 25 and 40 years old with primary liver carcinoma and hepatitis B virus infection. The CDR3 nucleotides read TGTGCCAGCAGTTTTCTCCCTCCTAGCTCAAATACGCAGTATTTT. Its translation: CASSFLPPSSNTQYF.